The present T cell receptor beta chain was sequenced within a study of cytomegalovirus exposure and HLA in healthy donors (dated by TCRdb to 2015 to 2018). Looking at the study overall: An earlier analysis of 587 of the donors reported roughly 300 Gb of sequence data and 95 million to 120 million unique TCR beta sequences obtained from some 170 million T cells. An early release that covered some 640 HLA-typed donors contained around 330 gigabases of sequencing data and around 85 million unique TCR sequences. Of the approximately 400 genotyped donors, roughly 85% fell in the genetic ancestry cluster associated with self-reported Caucasian donors. The study was designed to test whether signatures of past pathogen exposure could be identified by cataloging public T cell receptors. The study profiled the T cell repertoires of 550 to 700 subjects by immunosequencing and related them to cytomegalovirus serostatus. Along with the approximately 700-subject first cohort, a separate validation cohort of some 130 different subjects was used. High-throughput TCR immunosequencing, statistical association of individual TCRs with disease status, and machine learning were combined to predict cytomegalovirus infection status. To study patterns of TCR occurrence, a later analysis re-analyzed previously published TCR beta repertoires from 700 or so donors and added high-resolution HLA genotyping. In the later analysis, no new phenotypic data were used to find candidate immune exposures; instead, reliance was placed on TCR beta sequences and their occurrence across donors. An earlier analysis of nearly 600 of the donors applied high-throughput TCR beta sequencing to assess whether each TCR beta V gene segment acted as functional or pseudogenic. Alongside the repertoire data, information on donor age, sex, ethnicity and CMV serostatus was compiled. Genome-wide SNP genotypes for about 60% of the roughly 670 donors were used in a later genetic analysis, which treated that subset as a discovery cohort. Every repertoire in the discovery cohort had been generated on one and the same sequencing platform. Both class I and class II loci were covered by HLA typing, at four-digit resolution. The number of typed donors differed by locus: about 620-640 for A, B, C, DRB1 and DQB1; some 500 for DQA1; around 610 for DPA1; and about 450 for DPB1. Roughly five DR-DQ haplotypes were handled as single units for association and clustering, since linkage in the cohort was strong. On average, over 200,000 unique TCR beta nucleotide sequences were sequenced per donor among a few hundred genotyped donors of the cohort, with roughly a sixth of those sequences being non-productive. What the work shows at the level of the full study, not this receptor alone: Across donors, most TCR sequences were observed very rarely, whereas some public TCRs were present in many individuals. Around 16 rarely observed V segments, including chromosome 9 orphons, were excluded from the earlier analysis of approximately 500 of the donors because counts were too low. In both the original and validation cohorts, the classifier was reported to diagnose cytomegalovirus status with high specificity and sensitivity. A further reported finding was that TCR beta sequences accurately predicted the HLA-A and HLA-B alleles for most subjects in the first cohort. A few of the identified cytomegalovirus-associated TCR beta chains were confirmed in vitro to be specific for cytomegalovirus antigens. When HLA alleles, especially DR and DQ, strongly co-occurred, TCR associations were difficult to assign to individual alleles. In a later analysis, about 17,000 TCR beta sequences were associated with specific HLA alleles at a false discovery rate of 0.05. This cohort had only TCR beta chains sequenced, and the lack of alpha or paired-chain data limited which features could be detected. The presence/absence analyses assumed that sequencing depth was roughly uniform across donors, and that assumption may not be true. In a later analysis, HLA-associated TCR beta chains showed more clonal expansion and lower generation probabilities than non-associated chains that were equally common. A later genetic analysis associated a missense DCLRE1C variant with V-gene and J-gene trimming of TCR beta chains, and an independent cohort replicated the association. The only immune exposure information available for the cohort was CMV serostatus. In a later analysis, the rate of TCR association differed among HLA loci, with DRB1 alleles having the most associated TCRs and HLA-C alleles having the fewest. According to the authors, the approach could potentially be generalized to other disease states and immunological phenotypes. Because some donors lacked HLA typing at each locus, the association tests relied only on the typed subset. According to a later genetic analysis, donors in an Asian-associated ancestry cluster had fewer N-insertions in productive TCRs than the approximately 700-donor mean. A cluster of highly shared sequence variants was judged likely to represent a technical artifact of the sequencing pipeline. Linkage disequilibrium might explain the correlated functional status among segregating V segments, but an unknown experimental factor could not be excluded. Several of the top co-occurrence clusters appeared to be linked to parvovirus B19, influenza, CMV and Epstein-Barr virus, according to a later analysis. A total of around 150 TCR beta chains were listed by the study as associated with cytomegalovirus. According to a later analysis, most CMV-associated TCR beta chains appeared to be HLA-restricted, and the HLA associations seemed to be driven largely by CMV exposure. Some IMGT-functional V segments, including TRBV6-2 and TRBV6-3, could not be distinguished by the 87-base-pair reads and were therefore excluded. Broadly in line with IMGT annotations, most TCR beta V segments showed up in productive rearrangements about 90% or about 30% of the time in an earlier analysis of several hundred of the donors.

CDR1 and CDR2, looked up from the germline V gene (reference sequence), are SGHKS and YYEKEE. The CDR3 contains 14 residues, cysteine and phenylalanine counted. Only the CDR3 region is kept as DNA, spanning 42 bases read in frame from base 1. V and J lose 4 bases and 4 bases, and a span of 12 bases separates them. The cohort was made up of 650 to 700 healthy bone marrow donors. At the time of sampling, all cohort members were nominally healthy, though unrecorded immune exposures were likely present. The donor was CMV seronegative and belonged to the group of approximately 320 seronegative cohort members. A peripheral blood sample was provided by each donor, and peripheral blood mononuclear cells were used for TCR beta sequencing. The Qiagen DNeasy Blood Extraction Kit was used to extract genomic DNA from the blood cell samples. In regard to this clone: It lacks a known antigen. It has no much larger one-base neighbor in the sample; base qualities were not kept.

The library was obtained by the immunoSEQ multiplex PCR assay. A mixture of 60 forward primers for TCR Vbeta segments and 13 reverse primers for TCR Jbeta segments was used in the multiplex PCR. The CDR3 region of rearranged TCR beta genes was amplified from genomic DNA with a multiplex PCR assay. On the Illumina HiSeq System, the amplified TCR beta libraries were sequenced as 87-base-pair reads. Per the source publication's procedure: A later analysis tallied around 80 million unique TCR beta chains across the 666 repertoires, and about 12 million of those chains were shared by two or more donors. To remove PCR and sequencing errors, raw reads were error-corrected and collapsed into unique sequences using a nearest-neighbor algorithm that merged closely related sequences. CDR3 sequences were aligned to IMGT reference sequences to assign V, D and J gene segments. For a sequence to be retained, at least a six-nucleotide match to both a V gene segment and a J gene segment was required. Rearrangements were called productive when the CDR3 lacked stop codons and stayed in frame with V and J; all others were non-productive. CDR3 was defined according to IMGT convention as the region running from the second conserved V-encoded cysteine to the conserved J-encoded phenylalanine. Sequences without an unambiguous match to a single V gene segment were excluded from the earlier analysis of almost 600 of the donors. An earlier analysis of some 610 of the donors called V segments functional above 56.7% productive rearrangements and segregating when the between-donor standard deviation exceeded 5%. A statistical classification framework was developed to diagnose cytomegalovirus status using the catalog of TCR beta chain sequences. A later analysis assigned V and J genes by comparing TCR nucleotide sequences with IMGT/GENE-DB human TR gene sequences. The TCRdist pipeline was used in a later analysis to assign CDR3 sequences and most-parsimonious VDJ recombination scenarios. In a later analysis, each TCR beta chain was defined by its CDR3 amino acid sequence together with its V-gene family, and reads lacking a unique V-gene family were excluded. To address suspected cross-contamination and a sequencing artifact, a later analysis removed over 500 highly shared, low-generation-probability nucleotide sequences. For each public chain, a later analysis derived a clonal expansion index from normalized ranks of inferred template counts within each repertoire. In a later analysis, generation probabilities were computed using a VDJ recombination model fitted to out-of-frame rearrangements, and the results were checked against IGoR. In a later analysis, TCR-TCR, TCR-HLA and TCR-CMV co-occurrence was scored with hypergeometric tests, and a repertoire-size bias correction was applied to TCR pairs. In a later analysis, false discovery rates were estimated by permuting HLA or CMV assignments 20 times. A later analysis grouped co-occurring TCRs with DBSCAN, adding TCRdist sequence similarity when clustering within HLA-allele-positive subsets. Repertoires with fewer than 30,000 or more than 120,000 public chains were left out of co-occurrence clustering, as were about 5 repertoires with anomalous nucleotide sharing. Entries here come from immuneACCESS through TCRdb and include only in-frame sequences with V and J called. Some clones fail to appear in such tables; in the studies checked, an unresolved V gene covers under half of the shortfall, and the cause of the remainder is unknown. V and J calls plus clone size are reproduced from that table; the DNA served to infer D and trimming. The sample has fewer than 150,000 clones on record, 82% of them singletons. Clones ranked in the top ten supply approximately 2.7% of the sample.

The sequence came from a woman in her late teens or twenties in good health and CMV-seronegative. The sample taken for sequencing was PBMCs. The chain uses TRBV5-5 and TRBJ1-5; TRBD1 might be the D gene, on 5 matching bases. The CDR3 protein: CASSPGLGNQPQHF. DNA sequence: TGTGCCAGCAGCCCGGGACTGGGAAATCAGCCCCAGCATTTT.